This passage covers 14 T cell receptor beta chains from one sample sequenced in a study of human T cells and chemical hapten exposure (dated by TCRdb to the early 2020s). This sample's time point label indicates: patch test 1, 2 weeks after DPC sensitization. The meaning of the sample's treatment or condition label: therapeutic diphenylcyclopropenone sensitization with weekly scalp DPC. The library relied on RACE. Sequenced on a NextSeq 500. Using fastp at Q25 and MiXCR, TCRdb reprocessed the public reads and kept productive beta chains. Rows matching on CDR3 protein sequence are summarized as one entry with the most common DNA and genes. The sample records tens of thousands of distinct CDR3 sequences, about 9.1% of which are singletons. The ten most abundant clones make up around 3.3% of the sample. The sequenced sample was whole blood, obtained in connection with sensitization to the hapten diphenylcyclopropenone (DPC). The receptors were sampled from a woman aged 40 to 50 with alopecia areata. Some clones in this sample may be carry-over from other donors' samples.

The chain employs TRBV7-2 and TRBJ2-1, with a tentative D call TRBD1 (6 bases). This CDR3 is built from 13 residues. V was shortened by 7 bases and J by 5 bases, with 12 bases between the two germline ends. Germline V gene lookup returns CDR1 SGHTA and CDR2 FQGNSA. The CDR3 reads CASTQGPNNEQFF. DNA for the CDR3: TGTGCCAGCACCCAGGGGCCCAACAATGAGCAGTTCTTC.

This clonotype has at least ten counts. The V gene is TRBV11-3, the J gene TRBJ2-1; the match to TRBD2 covers 11 bases. This CDR3 has 15 residues. Germline trimming cut 4 bases from V and 4 bases from J; bases unmatched to any gene: 3. Germline V gene data show CDR1 as SGHNT and CDR2 as YENEEA. CDR3 DNA: TGTGCCAGCAGCTACCGGACTAGCGGGTACAATGAGCAGTTCTTC. It specifies CASSYRTSGYNEQFF.

This clonotype was picked up many times. V and J are TRBV7-2 and TRBJ2-6, with TRBD2 matching over 7 bases. This CDR3 comprises 17 residues. V lost 5 bases, J lost 2 bases, and 9 bases stayed unmatched. Germline V gene sequence: CDR1 SGHTA, CDR2 FQGNSA. The CDR3 loop is CASSPRGTTTGANVLTF. CDR3 nucleotides: TGTGCCAGCAGCCCCAGAGGGACTACCACTGGGGCCAACGTCCTGACTTTC.

With regard to this clonotype: Compared with germline, one end of the junction differs, possibly owing to a read error. The chain recombines TRBV19 with TRBJ1-5; D remains ambiguous. The CDR3 runs 12 residues. Germline V CDR1 and CDR2: LNHDA, SQIVND (reference sequence). The CDR3 coding sequence is TGTGCCAGTAGCATAGCGGATCAGCCCCAGCATTTT. This sequence encodes CASSIADQPQHF.

DNA for the CDR3: TGTGCCAGCAGCTTACCTAGGACAGGTTCGAACACCGGGGAGCTGTTTTTT. It translates to CASSLPRTGSNTGELFF. The rearrangement joins TRBV7-9 to TRBJ2-2; TRBD1 aligns across 7 bases. There are 17 residues in the CDR3. Germline assignment: CDR1 SEHNR and CDR2 FQNEAQ (reference sequence). V lost 2 bases to trimming and J lost 0 bases; unmatched junction nucleotides: 6.

The chain links TRBV10-3 to TRBJ2-7; 11 bases line up with TRBD2. With 3 bases clipped from V and 4 bases from J, the junction kept 8 bases outside the gene matches. Germline lookup yields CDR1 ENHRY and CDR2 SYGVKD. This CDR3 region has 16 residues. CDR3 sequence: CAISDAGLAGGYEQYF. CDR3 DNA sequence: TGTGCCATCAGTGACGCGGGGCTAGCGGGGGGTTACGAGCAGTACTTC.

In this sample, this clonotype turned up a few times. This chain connects TRBV5-1 to TRBJ2-6; perhaps TRBD1 as D (6 bases). V lost 3 bases and J 4 bases, leaving 11 bases between the germline ends. This CDR3 is 15 amino acids long. CDR1 SGHRS and CDR2 YFSETQ come from the germline V gene. CDR3 in DNA: TGCGCCAGCAGCTCGGGACAACTCGGGGCCAACGTCCTGACTTTC. Amino acid sequence: CASSSGQLGANVLTF.

This clonotype has just a few counts. This CDR3 is CASSFPGSFNTF. The CDR3 DNA reads TGCGCCAGCAGCTTTCCGGGCTCTTTTAACACCTTC. The chain combines TRBV5-1 with TRBJ1-2; no reliable D call. CDR3 length: 12 amino acids. Germline loops: CDR1 SGHRS, CDR2 YFSETQ. The V and J ends lost 2 bases and 12 bases respectively, with 14 bases between them.

Only one count was recorded for this clonotype. This rearrangement joins TRBV5-1 to TRBJ1-1; the D is unclear. The CDR3 sequence is 15 residues long. Germline V gene lookup returns CDR1 SGHRS and CDR2 YFSETQ. V shed 0 bases and J shed 3 bases, with 12 bases lying between them. As DNA, the CDR3 is TGCGCCAGCAGCTTGGATGGACCGGACTACACTGAAGCTTTCTTT. Its translation is CASSLDGPDYTEAFF.

This clonotype was picked up many times. The chain is built from TRBV14 and TRBJ1-6; D unclear. This CDR3 spans 14 amino acids. The germline V and J ends were trimmed by 4 bases and 7 bases, with 11 bases remaining between them. CDR1 is SGHDN and CDR2 is FVKESK in the germline V gene. CDR3 region: CASSPTGWNSPLHF. CDR3 nucleotides: TGTGCCAGCAGCCCGACGGGATGGAATTCACCCCTCCACTTT. Combining the CDR3 with reference TRBV14 and TRBJ1-6 gives the whole variable domain EAGVTQFPSHSVIEKGQTVTLRCDPISGHDNLYWYRRVMGKEIKFLLHFVKESKQDESGMPNNRFLAERTGGTYSTLKVQPAELEDSGVYFCASSPTGWNSPLHFGNGTRLTVT.

This clonotype was seen more than once but under ten times. V usage is TRBV14 and J usage is TRBJ2-1; D gene uncertain. The germline V gene encodes CDR1 SGHDN and CDR2 FVKESK. With 3 bases removed from V and 12 bases from J, the gap between germline ends came to 24 bases. CDR3 size: 16 residues. CDR3 residues: CASSHGGRFSPVWQFF. DNA for the CDR3: TGTGCCAGCAGCCACGGTGGGCGATTCTCCCCCGTCTGGCAGTTCTTC.

This clonotype was found a few times. This rearrangement joins TRBV6-6 to TRBJ2-6, with D unresolved. Per germline, CDR1 MNHNY and CDR2 SVGAGI (reference sequence). The CDR3 spans 16 residues. Trimming stripped 6 bases from V and 0 bases from J, with 12 bases between. The CDR3 DNA reads TGTGCCAGCAGCCGGATAGCATCCTCTGGGGCCAACGTCCTGACTTTC. Residues: CASSRIASSGANVLTF.

A few counts support this clonotype. The J gene is TRBJ1-2, the V gene TRBV4-3, with 8 bases that match TRBD1. CDR3 size: 14 residues. CDR1 is LGHNA and CDR2 is YSLEER in the germline V gene. The J segment lost 4 bases and the V segment lost 4 bases, leaving 5 bases of the junction unmatched. In nucleotides, the CDR3 is TGCGCCAGCAGCCCCGGACAGGGCCCCTATGGCTACACCTTC. This sequence encodes CASSPGQGPYGYTF.

The sample holds a few counts of this clonotype. The rearrangement links TRBV18 to TRBJ1-2; possibly TRBD1 for D (5 bases). This CDR3 comprises 16 residues. V dropped 1 base and J dropped 0 bases, with 12 bases sitting between them. CDR1 is KGHSH, CDR2 LQKENI, per germline. CDR3 DNA: TGTGCCAGCTCACCACAGGGGCCAAGGTCTAACTATGGCTACACCTTC. Translated, it gives CASSPQGPRSNYGYTF.